The 2 T cell receptor beta chains presented below share a single source sample, sequenced in a study of spatial heterogeneity in lung cancer (dated by TCRdb to between 2017 and 2020). The protocol used for the library was 5' RACE. The sequencing machine was a NextSeq 500. TCRdb ran its own pipeline on the public reads, namely fastp trimming at Q25 and MiXCR clone calling, and kept in-frame beta chains. Every entry covers one CDR3 protein and lists the most common genes and DNA from its rows. This sample holds some 7,000 distinct CDR3 sequences; around 21% were observed only once. The top ten constitute about 17% of the sample. The time point label for this specimen denotes: sample taken at primary tumor resection. For TCR sequencing, whole RNA was extracted from tumor and nontumor lung tissue, or from cryopreserved PBMC samples, and no cell sorting was done. Specimen: PBMCs, collected at surgery. The receptors stem from a female donor with early-stage non-small cell lung cancer.

This chain connects TRBV20-1 to TRBJ2-1; D not resolved. Germline CDR1 is DFQATT and CDR2 is SNEGSKA (reference sequence). V was clipped by 4 bases and J by 0 bases, with 13 bases between them. The CDR3 length is 15 residues. CDR3 in DNA: TGCAGTGCTACTCATGACCCGAGCTCCTACAATGAGCAGTTCTTC. Amino acids: CSATHDPSSYNEQFF.

The chain uses TRBV9 and TRBJ1-2; TRBD1 matches at 7 bases. Trimming removed 1 base from V and 3 bases from J; junction bases left unmatched: 6. Looked up from germline, CDR1 is SGDLS and CDR2 is YYNGEE. The CDR3 is made up of 15 amino acids. The CDR3 nucleotides read TGTGCCAGCAGCGTAAGGGGGGACAGTTACTATGGCTACACCTTC. Protein: CASSVRGDSYYGYTF.